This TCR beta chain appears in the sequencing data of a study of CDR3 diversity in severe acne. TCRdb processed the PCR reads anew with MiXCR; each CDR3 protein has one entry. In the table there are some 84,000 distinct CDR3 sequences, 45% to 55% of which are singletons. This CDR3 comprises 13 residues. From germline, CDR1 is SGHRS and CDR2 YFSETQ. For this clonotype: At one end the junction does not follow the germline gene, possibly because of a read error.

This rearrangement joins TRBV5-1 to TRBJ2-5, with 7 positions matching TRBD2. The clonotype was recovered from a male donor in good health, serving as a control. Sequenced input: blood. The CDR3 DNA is TGTGCCAGCAGCGGGGCAGGGAAAGAGACCCAGTACTTC. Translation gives CASSGAGKETQYF.